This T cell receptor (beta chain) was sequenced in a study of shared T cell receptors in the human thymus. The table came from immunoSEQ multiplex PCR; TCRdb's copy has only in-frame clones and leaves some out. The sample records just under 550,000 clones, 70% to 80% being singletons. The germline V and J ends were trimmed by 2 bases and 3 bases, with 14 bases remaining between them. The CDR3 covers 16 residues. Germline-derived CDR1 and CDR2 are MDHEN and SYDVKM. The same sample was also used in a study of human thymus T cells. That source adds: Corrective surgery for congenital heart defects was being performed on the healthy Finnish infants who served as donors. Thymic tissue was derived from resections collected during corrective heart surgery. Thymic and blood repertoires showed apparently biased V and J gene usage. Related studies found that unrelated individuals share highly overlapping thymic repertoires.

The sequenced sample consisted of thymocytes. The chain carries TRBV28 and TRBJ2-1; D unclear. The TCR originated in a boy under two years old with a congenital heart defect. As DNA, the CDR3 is TGTGCCAGCAGTTTACAAACCGAGGTCGACTACAATGAGCAGTTCTTC. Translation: CASSLQTEVDYNEQFF.